The 27 T cell receptor beta chains listed next were all sequenced from one sample in a study of post-analysis software for immune sequencing data (dated by TCRdb to between 2015 and 2016). These receptors' targets are unknown. Library method: PCR. The listed sequencing device is Illumina HiSeq 2500. To reduce PCR and sequencing biases, unique molecular identifiers were incorporated into the TCR beta cDNA libraries. TCRdb passed the public sequencing reads through fastp at Q25 and MiXCR, retaining productive beta sequences. Every entry covers one CDR3 protein and lists the most common genes and DNA from its rows. In all, the sample holds hundreds of thousands of distinct CDR3 sequences, and less than 40% of those were seen once. Around an eighth of the sample lies in the top ten. What the study reported, not specific to this receptor: Patients showed significantly higher frequencies than controls for a handful of TRBV segments, among them TRBV5-6, TRBV5-1 and TRBV20-1.

Sequenced input: blood. These receptors were collected from a girl aged 10-17 years with multiple sclerosis.

This clonotype was counted between two and nine times. The chain joins TRBV9 to TRBJ2-1, with 8 bases matching TRBD2. The CDR3 is made up of 16 amino acids. J was trimmed by 5 bases and V by 4 bases; bases with no gene match: 11. CDR1 SGDLS and CDR2 YYNGEE come from the germline V gene. In DNA, the CDR3 is TGTGCCAGCAGCCCACATTCGGGGGGGCTTAACAATGAGCAGTTCTTC. This sequence encodes CASSPHSGGLNNEQFF. Full variable domain (remainder filled in from reference TRBV9 and TRBJ2-1): DSGVTQTPKHLITATGQRVTLRCSPRSGDLSVYWYQQSLDQGLQFLIQYYNGEERAKGNILERFSAQQFPDLHSELNLSSLELGDSALYFCASSPHSGGLNNEQFFGPGTRLTVL.

This clonotype was observed a few times. The chain recombines TRBV12-3 or TRBV12-4 with TRBJ2-1, with no clear D. The V end lost 2 bases, the J end lost 6 bases, and 23 bases lay between the germline ends. This CDR3 contains 18 residues. Here the CDR3 reads CASSLPSWPRTPSNEQFF. CDR3 sequence (DNA): TGTGCCAGCAGTTTACCGTCTTGGCCTCGAACCCCTTCCAATGAGCAGTTCTTC.

This sequence joins TRBV9 and TRBJ2-3, with D possibly matching TRBD1 (5 bases). The CDR3 has 16 amino acids. V gave up 3 bases and J gave up 6 bases, with 20 bases separating them. Per the germline V gene, CDR1 is SGDLS and CDR2 is YYNGEE. The CDR3 region has the DNA TGTGCCAGCAGCGACATCCGACAGACATACACGGATACGCAGTATTTT. Translation: CASSDIRQTYTDTQYF.

The rearrangement uses TRBV7-2 and TRBJ2-6, with D unresolved. This CDR3 has 17 amino acids. Germline assignment: CDR1 SGHTA and CDR2 FQGNSA. Trimming removed 1 base from V and 2 bases from J, with 12 bases in between. The CDR3 is CASSLDQIGTGANVLTF. The CDR3 bases are TGTGCCAGCAGCTTAGACCAGATCGGTACTGGGGCCAACGTCCTGACTTTC. Variable domain in full (rest from reference TRBV7-2 and TRBJ2-6): GAGVSQSPSNKVTEKGKDVELRCDPISGHTALYWYRQSLGQGLEFLIYFQGNSAPDKSGLPSDRFSAERTGGSVSTLTIQRTQQEDSAVYLCASSLDQIGTGANVLTFGAGSRLTVL.

This clonotype was counted a few times. V gene TRBV20-1 combines with J gene TRBJ2-5; D perhaps matches TRBD1 (6 bases). V lost 5 bases, J lost 6 bases, and 16 bases lay in between. Germline-derived CDR1 and CDR2 are DFQATT and SNEGSKA (reference sequence). This CDR3 contains 13 residues. CDR3: CSAGDTQGKTQYF. The CDR3 coding sequence is TGCAGTGCTGGGGACACCCAGGGCAAGACCCAGTACTTC.

This clonotype was counted only a few times. The chain couples TRBV10-3 to TRBJ1-1; D unresolved. The germline V gene has CDR1 ENHRY and CDR2 SYGVKD. V lost 8 bases and J lost 4, with 8 bases in between. This CDR3 is 11 amino acids long. The CDR3 reads CAIGLGTEAFF. Here the CDR3 DNA reads TGTGCCATCGGCCTTGGCACTGAAGCTTTCTTT.

CDR3 residues: CATSDWPYNEQFF. CDR3 DNA: TGTGCCACCAGTGATTGGCCCTACAATGAGCAGTTCTTC. The chain employs TRBV24-1 and TRBJ2-1; no firm D call. The CDR3 runs 13 residues. The germline V and J ends were trimmed by 2 bases and 2 bases, with 3 bases remaining between them. CDR1 and CDR2 from the germline V gene are KGHDR and SFDVKD.

This clonotype appeared a few times. The J gene is TRBJ2-1, the V gene TRBV5-6; D is possibly TRBD1 or TRBD2 (5 bases each). Germline CDR1 and CDR2: SGHDT and YYEEEE. The CDR3 has 11 residues. Trimming took off 4 bases at V and 9 bases at J, with 8 bases between the two ends. CDR3 sequence (DNA): TGTGCCAGCAGCCGGGACCCTGAGCAGTTCTTC. Encoded protein: CASSRDPEQFF.

The chain uses TRBV15 and TRBJ2-1; D may match TRBD1 or TRBD2 (5 bases each). Per germline, CDR1 LNHNV and CDR2 YYDKDF (reference sequence). CDR3 length: 15 residues. The germline V and J ends were trimmed by 0 bases and 9 bases, with 15 bases remaining between them. CDR3 region: CATSRDLGVEGEQFF. The CDR3 DNA sequence: TGTGCCACCAGCAGAGATCTGGGGGTTGAAGGTGAGCAGTTCTTC.

The chain links TRBV4-2 to TRBJ2-7; weak D call: TRBD1 (6 bases). The length of the CDR3 is 15 residues. Between the trimmed V and J ends, which lost 0 bases and 7 bases, there was a span of 16 bases. Germline V gene lookup returns CDR1 LGHNA and CDR2 YNFKEQ. CDR3 amino acids: CASSQEYGAQGEQYF. The DNA of the CDR3 is TGTGCCAGCAGCCAAGAATACGGGGCGCAGGGGGAGCAGTACTTC.

The chain couples TRBV18 to TRBJ2-3; no clear D gene. Trimming left V 2 bases short and J 2 bases short, with 5 bases between. CDR1 KGHSH and CDR2 LQKENI come from the germline V gene. The CDR3 is 13 amino acids. CDR3 amino acids: CASSPTLTDTQYF. As DNA, the CDR3 is TGTGCCAGCTCACCAACCCTCACAGATACGCAGTATTTT.

Many counts were recorded for this clonotype. The rearrangement joins TRBV10-3 to TRBJ1-1, with D possibly being TRBD1 (5 bases). Germline assignment: CDR1 ENHRY and CDR2 SYGVKD. Trimming took 6 bases from V and 5 from J, leaving 13 bases between them. The CDR3 spans 13 residues. Here the CDR3 DNA reads TGTGCCATCAGAGGGACGGTGGGGACTGAAGCTTTCTTT. Its translation is CAIRGTVGTEAFF.

This clonotype was picked up a small number of times. The V gene is TRBV3-1, the J gene TRBJ2-1; TRBD1 matches 7 bases. This CDR3 is 15 amino acids long. J was trimmed by 4 bases and V by 1 base; bases with no gene match: 4. Germline V lookup: CDR1 LGHDT, CDR2 YNNKEL (reference sequence). The CDR3 is CASSQATGIYNEQFF. The DNA for the CDR3 is TGTGCCAGCAGCCAAGCGACAGGGATATACAATGAGCAGTTCTTC.

The chain is built from TRBV7-2 and TRBJ1-2; D may be TRBD1 (5 bases). The CDR3 contains 14 residues. The germline V and J ends were trimmed by 0 bases and 7 bases, with 12 bases remaining between them. Germline lookup yields CDR1 SGHTA and CDR2 FQGNSA. The CDR3 reads CASSLAQGTGGYTF. CDR3 sequence (DNA): TGTGCCAGCAGCTTAGCGCAAGGGACCGGTGGCTACACCTTC.

The rearrangement joins TRBV5-1 to TRBJ2-7, with D perhaps being TRBD1 or TRBD2 (5 bases each). The V gene lost 2 bases and the J gene lost 4 bases, with 16 bases spanning the gap. The CDR3 sequence is 15 residues long. Germline V CDR1 and CDR2: SGHRS, YFSETQ. CDR3 in amino acids: CASSLTRGGHYEQYF. The CDR3 DNA is TGCGCCAGCAGCTTAACGAGGGGCGGACATTACGAGCAGTACTTC.

The rearrangement joins TRBV10-3 to TRBJ2-4; 7 bases agree with TRBD1. The J call may be wrong; the DNA end is better matched by TRBJ2-7. The CDR3 runs to 12 residues. Germline-derived CDR1 and CDR2 are ENHRY and SYGVKD. The CDR3 sequence: CAIGSTGDEQYF. DNA of the CDR3: TGTGCCATCGGTTCAACAGGGGACGAGCAGTACTTC.

This clonotype was counted between two and nine times. This chain connects TRBV2 to TRBJ2-1, with no clear D. The germline CDR1 and CDR2 sequences are SNHLY and FYNNEI. This CDR3 is 16 amino acids long. V lost 4 bases to trimming and J lost 3 bases, with 16 bases between them. The CDR3 is CASSVLPARIYNEQFF. CDR3 sequence (DNA): TGTGCCAGCAGTGTCCTTCCCGCCCGTATCTACAATGAGCAGTTCTTC.

J is TRBJ1-5 and V is TRBV7-9; D may correspond to TRBD1 or TRBD2 (6 bases each). TRBJ2-3 explains the end of the DNA better; the J call may be wrong. The CDR3 is 15 amino acids. CDR1 and CDR2 from the germline V gene are SEHNR and FQNEAQ (reference sequence). The CDR3 DNA follows: TGTGCCAGCAGCTTACAGGGTAGGGGGGATCAGCCCCAGTATTTT. Translating gives CASSLQGRGDQPQYF.

This clonotype was detected only a few times. V gene TRBV28 combines with J gene TRBJ2-4, with 15 bases lining up with TRBD2. CDR3 length equals 16 residues. CDR1 MDHEN and CDR2 SYDVKM come from the germline V gene. V lost 4 bases and J lost 7; bases outside the gene matches: 5. For the CDR3, the DNA is TGTGCCAGCAGTTGGACTAGCGGGGGGGCCCAGAACATTCAGTACTTC. It yields the protein CASSWTSGGAQNIQYF.

This chain connects TRBV5-1 to TRBJ2-7; D possibly corresponds to TRBD1 (5 bases). The CDR3 contains 16 residues. Between the trimmed V and J ends, which lost 4 bases and 5 bases, there was a span of 22 bases. Germline CDR1 reads SGHRS; CDR2 reads YFSETQ. CDR3 nucleotide sequence: TGCGCCAGCAGCGCCCTTTCCGGCAGGGATCACGACGAGCAGTACTTC. Protein sequence: CASSALSGRDHDEQYF.

This clonotype was observed a handful of times. The chain carries TRBV7-9 and TRBJ2-7, with 9 bases aligning to TRBD1. The CDR3 runs 15 residues. V lost 4 bases and J lost 1; bases outside the gene matches: 5. Germline CDR1 reads SEHNR; CDR2 reads FQNEAQ (reference sequence). For the CDR3, the DNA is TGTGCCAGCAGCTATTCGGACAGGGGATCCTACGAGCAGTACTTC. Translating gives CASSYSDRGSYEQYF.

This clonotype was seen a few times. The chain combines TRBV6-2 or TRBV6-3 with TRBJ1-5; D call uncertain. CDR3 length: 12 amino acids. Trimming left V 0 bases short and J 5 bases short, with 2 bases between. Germline V CDR1 and CDR2: MNHEY, SVGEGT. The CDR3 is CASSYSYQPQHF. The CDR3 DNA sequence: TGTGCCAGCAGTTACTCCTATCAGCCCCAGCATTTT.

V gene TRBV20-1 combines with J gene TRBJ2-3; 8 nucleotides align to TRBD1. The CDR3 totals 14 residues. Germline loops: CDR1 DFQATT, CDR2 SNEGSKA (reference sequence). After removal of 5 bases from V and 0 bases from J, the junction contained 4 bases not matched to a gene. The CDR3 protein is CSAPGGSSTDTQYF. The CDR3 DNA sequence: TGCAGTGCTCCAGGGGGCTCTAGCACAGATACGCAGTATTTT.

The rearrangement links TRBV25-1 to TRBJ1-5; the D is unclear. Germline V gene lookup returns CDR1 MGHDK and CDR2 SYGVNS. CDR3 size: 14 residues. Trimming took 4 bases from V and 4 from J, leaving 11 bases between them. DNA for the CDR3: TGTGCCAGCAGTGGGGGTCATCCTAATCAGCCCCAGCATTTT. Its translation is CASSGGHPNQPQHF.

The chain has TRBV5-1 and TRBJ2-1; D possibly corresponds to TRBD1 (5 bases). This CDR3 spans 13 amino acids. V lost 3 bases and J lost 5, with 9 bases in between. Germline V CDR1 and CDR2: SGHRS, YFSETQ. The DNA for the CDR3 is TGCGCCAGCAGCTCGACAGACAACAATGAGCAGTTCTTC. Its protein is CASSSTDNNEQFF. The full variable domain, in which reference TRBV5-1 and TRBJ2-1 provide the parts outside the CDR3, is KAGVTQTPRYLIKTRGQQVTLSCSPISGHRSVSWYQQTPGQGLQFLFEYFSETQRNKGNFPGRFSGRQFSNSRSEMNVSTLELGDSALYLCASSSTDNNEQFFGPGTRLTVL.

This clonotype was picked up a small number of times. V gene TRBV11-2 combines with J gene TRBJ2-1; 9 nucleotides match TRBD1. Germline V gives CDR1 SGHAT, CDR2 FQNNGV. With V trimmed by 5 bases and J by 4 bases, 9 bases remained unmatched. CDR3 length: 16 amino acids. The CDR3 spells CASSRIQGAFYNEQFF. The CDR3 DNA follows: TGTGCCAGCAGCCGCATACAGGGGGCCTTTTACAATGAGCAGTTCTTC. Together with reference TRBV11-2 and TRBJ2-1, the CDR3 gives the full variable domain: EAGVAQSPRYKIIEKRQSVAFWCNPISGHATLYWYQQILGQGPKLLIQFQNNGVVDDSQLPKDRFSAERLKGVDSTLKIQPAKLEDSAVYLCASSRIQGAFYNEQFFGPGTRLTVL.

The chain has TRBV7-9 and TRBJ1-2; TRBD1 matches at 7 bases. The CDR3 spans 15 residues. Germline V CDR1 and CDR2: SEHNR, FQNEAQ (reference sequence). Trimming cost V 5 bases and J 3 bases; bases outside gene matches: 9. The CDR3 here is CASSDRVRPDYGYTF. The CDR3, as DNA: TGTGCCAGCAGCGACAGGGTCCGACCTGACTATGGCTACACCTTC. The full variable domain, its missing parts supplied by reference TRBV7-9 and TRBJ1-2, is DTGVSQNPRHKITKRGQNVTFRCDPISEHNRLYWYRQTLGQGPEFLTYFQNEAQLEKSRLLSDRFSAERPKGSFSTLEIQRTEQGDSAMYLCASSDRVRPDYGYTFGSGTRLTVV.